This T cell receptor (beta chain) was captured in a study of siplizumab effects on memory and regulatory T cells. Study-wide results and limits: Siplizumab caused a significant drop in alloreactive sequences traceable to unstimulated CD4+ memory cells. Apparently more diverse than memory cells, naive T cells also seemed major alloresponse contributors.

Trimming pared 7 bases from V and 0 bases from J, leaving 16 bases between. The CDR3 contains 15 residues. CDR1 and CDR2 from the germline V gene are LNHDA and SQIVND (reference sequence). The assay was immunoSEQ multiplex PCR, and TCRdb's table has in-frame clones only and misses some. Of some 100,000 clones listed, 75% to 95% were seen once; the top ten hold roughly 2.7%. In regard to this clone: Its antigen remains unidentified.

This TCR derives from a human donor in good health. Some clones in this sample may be carry-over from other donors' samples. V and J are TRBV19 and TRBJ2-7, with unresolved D. The material sequenced was CD4+ T cells sorted from blood. For the CDR3, the DNA is TGTGCCAGTAAATTCCGGAGTGCGTACTCCTACGAGCAGTACTTC. Translated: CASKFRSAYSYEQYF.